The source of this T cell receptor (beta chain) is a study of cytomegalovirus exposure and HLA in healthy donors. Primers for the PCR totalled 60 Vbeta and 13 Jbeta. Generated by immunoSEQ multiplex PCR, the TCRdb table keeps only in-frame clones and is missing some. The repertoire consists of 200,000 to 250,000 clones, with 75% to 85% occurring once and the leading ten covering roughly 2.5%. The germline gives CDR1 GTSNPN, CDR2 SVGIG (reference sequence). Trimming removed 8 bases from V and 8 bases from J; junction bases left unmatched: 16. The CDR3 length is 14 residues. The specimen sequenced was PBMCs. This receptor was obtained from an older woman in good health and CMV-seropositive. The J gene is TRBJ1-2, the V gene TRBV30; 8 nucleotides agree with TRBD1. Written as DNA, the CDR3 is TGTGCCGCGGTCCCCGACAGGGGCCTCGGAGGCTACACCTTC. It yields the protein CAAVPDRGLGGYTF.